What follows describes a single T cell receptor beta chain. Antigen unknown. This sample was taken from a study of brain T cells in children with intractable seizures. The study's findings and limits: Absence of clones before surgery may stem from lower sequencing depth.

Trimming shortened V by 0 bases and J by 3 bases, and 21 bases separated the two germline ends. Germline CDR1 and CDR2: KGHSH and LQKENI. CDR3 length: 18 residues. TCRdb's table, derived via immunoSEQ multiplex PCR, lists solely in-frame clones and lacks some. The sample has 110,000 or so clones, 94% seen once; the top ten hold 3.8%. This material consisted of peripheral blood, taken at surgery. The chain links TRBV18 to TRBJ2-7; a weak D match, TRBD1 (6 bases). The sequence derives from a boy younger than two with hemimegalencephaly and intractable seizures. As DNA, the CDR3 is TGTGCCAGCTCACCACCGTTTCCGGGGCTATGGGGGCTCTACGAGCAGTACTTC. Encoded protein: CASSPPFPGLWGLYEQYF.